This T cell receptor (beta chain) was identified during a study of CD8 T cells in ankylosing spondylitis. CDR3 length: 15 amino acids. V lost 3 bases, J lost 5 bases, and 14 bases lay in between. In germline, CDR1 is SGDLS, CDR2 YYNGEE. For this clonotype: Its antigen is not identified.

Study observations and caveats: The authors reported significant enrichment of disease-linked clones in matched ankylosing spondylitis synovial fluid. What seemed typical of ankylosing spondylitis blood was a TCR beta motif built from eight highly homologous variants. As for the disease-linked clones, they showed a CD8+ phenotype and occurred at relatively low frequencies in peripheral blood.

The TCR beta libraries were generated through quantitative 5'-RACE incorporating molecular barcodes. MiXCR, run by TCRdb on the 5' RACE reads, gives a single entry per CDR3 protein. The sample records over 200,000 distinct CDR3 sequences, about a sixth being singletons. Sequences were obtained from blood, either unsorted or a sorted T cell fraction (not recorded which). This chain uses TRBV9 with TRBJ2-2, with unresolved D. This TCR derives from a male donor with ankylosing spondylitis. CDR3 in DNA: TGTGCCAGCAGCGGCGATTTCGGCCTTACCGGGGAGCTGTTTTTT. Translation: CASSGDFGLTGELFF.